These 24 T cell receptor beta chains share one sample of origin, sequenced in a study of response to subunit inactivated influenza vaccine. TCRdb analysed the RT-PCR reads with MiXCR anew, one entry per CDR3 protein. The table includes 500,000 or so distinct CDR3 sequences, about 15% detected once. The sample here was CD4+ T cells sorted from PBMCs, taken 23 to 25 months after vaccination. These receptors were taken from a man between 50 and 75 years old who received an inactivated influenza vaccine.

The V call is TRBV27, the J call TRBJ1-6, with a tentative D call TRBD1 (5 bases). The CDR3 loop spans 15 amino acids. V lost 3 bases and J lost 7, with 13 bases in between. Germline CDR1 MNHEY, CDR2 SMNVEV (reference sequence). The CDR3 region is CASSFGGSRNSPLHF. The CDR3 DNA reads as TGTGCCAGCAGTTTCGGGGGATCGAGAAATTCACCCCTCCACTTT.

This clonotype was counted only a few times. CDR3 in amino acids: CASSLQGTTLNYGYTF. The CDR3, as DNA: TGCGCCAGCAGCTTGCAGGGGACGACACTCAACTATGGCTACACCTTC. This rearrangement joins TRBV5-1 to TRBJ1-2, with D possibly being TRBD1 (6 bases). V shed 1 base and J shed 2 bases, with 15 bases lying between them. The CDR3 contains 16 residues. The germline CDR1 and CDR2 sequences are SGHRS and YFSETQ. Full variable domain (remainder filled in from reference TRBV5-1 and TRBJ1-2): KAGVTQTPRYLIKTRGQQVTLSCSPISGHRSVSWYQQTPGQGLQFLFEYFSETQRNKGNFPGRFSGRQFSNSRSEMNVSTLELGDSALYLCASSLQGTTLNYGYTFGSGTRLTVV.

This clonotype was counted many times. At one boundary the junction diverges from the germline segment, which might be a read error. The chain recombines TRBV18 with TRBJ2-5, with D unresolved. The CDR3 consists of 13 residues. CDR1 KGHSH and CDR2 LQKENI come from the germline V gene. CDR3 sequence: CASSPGNQETQYF. The CDR3 coding sequence is TGTGCCAGCTCACCAGGGAACCAGGAGACCCAGTACTTC.

J is TRBJ2-1 and V is TRBV2; 7 nucleotides agree with TRBD2. Germline V gene sequence: CDR1 SNHLY, CDR2 FYNNEI. V lost 2 bases and J lost 6; bases outside the gene matches: 10. This CDR3 comprises 16 residues. As DNA, the CDR3 is TGTGCCAGCAGTGAATTGGGTCTAGCGGTGGGCAATGAGCAGTTCTTC. Its translation is CASSELGLAVGNEQFF.

J is TRBJ2-3 and V is TRBV5-1; D gene unclear. The CDR3 loop spans 14 amino acids. The V gene lost 6 bases and the J gene lost 2 bases, with 13 bases spanning the gap. Germline V lookup: CDR1 SGHRS, CDR2 YFSETQ. Here the CDR3 reads CASNQDPHTDTQYF. CDR3 in DNA: TGCGCCAGCAACCAGGATCCCCACACAGATACGCAGTATTTT.

This clonotype occurred a few times. The chain couples TRBV2 to TRBJ1-2; 8 positions match TRBD1. The V gene's germline CDR1 is SNHLY and CDR2 FYNNEI. Unmatched junction bases numbered 6, after V lost 6 bases and J lost 9 bases. The CDR3 consists of 12 residues. CDR3 residues: CASREDRASYTF. CDR3 coding DNA: TGTGCCAGCAGAGAGGACAGGGCTAGCTACACCTTC.

The chain links TRBV2 to TRBJ1-1; D unresolved. Germline CDR1 and CDR2: SNHLY and FYNNEI. V was shortened by 4 bases and J by 0 bases, with 6 bases between the two germline ends. The CDR3 has 13 amino acids. In DNA form, the CDR3 reads TGTGCCAGCAGTGTGGTACTGAACACTGAAGCTTTCTTT. It yields the protein CASSVVLNTEAFF.

The rearrangement links TRBV7-2 to TRBJ2-3, with a weak D call TRBD1 (5 bases). Germline V gene data show CDR1 as SGHTA and CDR2 as FQGNSA. The V end lost 5 bases, the J end lost 3 bases, and 21 bases lay between the germline ends. The CDR3 is 17 amino acids. The CDR3 DNA is TGTGCCAGCAGCCAACAGACAGCGAATATAAAAACAGATACGCAGTATTTT. This codes for CASSQQTANIKTDTQYF.

The chain links TRBV28 to TRBJ2-6; no clear D gene. The V gene's germline CDR1 is MDHEN and CDR2 SYDVKM. The CDR3 spans 14 residues. The V end was cut by 7 bases, the J end by 2 bases, with 9 bases between. CDR3 sequence reads: CASTDLTGANVLTF. In DNA, the CDR3 is TGTGCCAGCACGGACCTTACTGGGGCCAACGTCCTGACTTTC.

This clonotype was observed many times. The rearrangement joins TRBV27 to TRBJ1-1, with TRBD1 as a possible D gene (6 bases). Trimming cost V 6 bases and J 0 bases, with 11 bases left between them. The CDR3 loop spans 14 amino acids. Germline CDR1 MNHEY, CDR2 SMNVEV (reference sequence). CDR3 in amino acids: CASRKQGLNTEAFF. Here the CDR3 DNA reads TGTGCCAGCAGGAAACAGGGTTTGAACACTGAAGCTTTCTTT.

There are many counts of this clonotype. The chain uses TRBV15 and TRBJ2-3, with D perhaps matching TRBD2 (7 bases). The CDR3 runs to 17 residues. V was clipped by 0 bases and J by 4 bases, with 17 bases between them. Germline CDR1 reads LNHNV; CDR2 reads YYDKDF (reference sequence). The CDR3 nucleotides are TGTGCCACCAGCAGAGAAGGGGGGGTGGTCAGGGCAGATACGCAGTATTTT. Amino acid sequence: CATSREGGVVRADTQYF.

The chain is built from TRBV7-2 and TRBJ2-7, with D possibly called TRBD1 or TRBD2 (5 bases each). CDR1 is SGHTA and CDR2 is FQGNSA in the germline V gene. This CDR3 region has 16 residues. Trimming pared 1 base from V and 2 bases from J, leaving 15 bases between. This chain's CDR3 is CASSLVSQGVAYEQYF. As DNA, the CDR3 is TGTGCCAGCAGCTTAGTCTCGCAGGGAGTGGCCTACGAGCAGTACTTC.

The genes are TRBV5-1 and TRBJ2-7; D possibly corresponds to TRBD1 (6 bases). Trimming took off 4 bases at V and 3 bases at J, with 17 bases between the two ends. Germline lookup yields CDR1 SGHRS and CDR2 YFSETQ. The CDR3 runs to 15 residues. This CDR3 is CASSPSGTSFYEQYF. For the CDR3, the DNA is TGCGCCAGCAGCCCATCCGGGACAAGTTTCTACGAGCAGTACTTC.

The chain carries TRBV7-2 and TRBJ1-1, with 7 bases aligning to TRBD1. Germline trimming cut 5 bases from V and 5 bases from J; bases unmatched to any gene: 8. The CDR3 covers 14 residues. CDR1 is SGHTA and CDR2 is FQGNSA in the germline V gene. The CDR3 sequence is CASSQLTGRTEAFF. For the CDR3, the DNA is TGTGCCAGCAGCCAACTGACAGGGAGGACTGAAGCTTTCTTT.

In DNA, the CDR3 is TGTGCCAGCAGTACCCCGGGACAGGGAATCACAGATACGCAGTATTTT. Amino acids: CASSTPGQGITDTQYF. The rearrangement links TRBV28 to TRBJ2-3, with 9 nucleotides matching TRBD1. The CDR3 is 16 residues long. V lost 5 bases and J lost 2; bases outside the gene matches: 8. The V gene's germline CDR1 is MDHEN and CDR2 SYDVKM.

This sequence joins TRBV30 and TRBJ1-4; maybe TRBD1 (5 bases). V lost 1 base, J lost 2 bases, and 14 bases lay in between. CDR1 is GTSNPN and CDR2 is SVGIG in the germline V gene (reference sequence). There are 16 residues in the CDR3. CDR3 nucleotides: TGTGCCTGGAGTGGCTCTGCAGGGAGGACTAATGAAAAACTGTTTTTT. This sequence encodes CAWSGSAGRTNEKLFF.

In this sample, this clonotype turned up many times. This sequence joins TRBV28 and TRBJ1-1; D gene uncertain. This CDR3 contains 14 residues. Trimming stripped 7 bases from V and 0 bases from J, with 12 bases between. Germline V gives CDR1 MDHEN, CDR2 SYDVKM. As DNA, the CDR3 is TGTGCCAGCACGGCGGAGATTATGAACACTGAAGCTTTCTTT. As protein: CASTAEIMNTEAFF. The full variable domain, rest sourced from reference TRBV28 and TRBJ1-1, is DVKVTQSSRYLVKRTGEKVFLECVQDMDHENMFWYRQDPGLGLRLIYFSYDVKMKEKGDIPEGYSVSREKKERFSLILESASTNQTSMYLCASTAEIMNTEAFFGQGTRLTVV.

This clonotype occurred many times. The chain joins TRBV20-1 to TRBJ1-1; D unclear. The CDR3 is made up of 11 amino acids. CDR1 and CDR2 from the germline V gene are DFQATT and SNEGSKA (reference sequence). The ends were cut back, 6 bases at V and 11 bases at J, with 16 bases in the middle. CDR3 in DNA: TGCAGTGCCCCCGCTCGGCGGGGTGCTTTCTTT. As protein: CSAPARRGAFF.

This clonotype was picked up many times. V is TRBV5-6 and J is TRBJ2-2; D is possibly TRBD2 (5 bases). The CDR3 sequence is 14 residues long. V lost 3 bases, J lost 4 bases, and 10 bases lay in between. CDR1 is SGHDT, CDR2 YYEEEE, per germline. DNA of the CDR3: TGTGCCAGCAGCTGGGGAGCAAGCACCGGGGAGCTGTTTTTT. Encoded protein: CASSWGASTGELFF.

This clonotype was observed many times. This chain uses TRBV4-3 with TRBJ2-1; D is perhaps TRBD2 (6 bases). Germline values: CDR1 LGHNA, CDR2 YSLEER. V lost 2 bases and J lost 9, with 14 bases in between. This CDR3 spans 14 amino acids. For the CDR3, the DNA is TGCGCCAGCAGCCAATTCGCGGGAATGGGTGAGCAGTTCTTC. It encodes CASSQFAGMGEQFF.

This chain uses TRBV6-5 with TRBJ1-2; TRBD1 aligns across 9 bases. The CDR3 has 16 amino acids. The V segment lost 4 bases and the J segment 3 bases; nucleotides outside the gene matches: 9. Germline V CDR1 and CDR2: MNHEY, SVGAGI. The CDR3 DNA is TGTGCCAGCAGTTTAGACGGGACAGGGTCGTACTATGGCTACACCTTC. This encodes CASSLDGTGSYYGYTF.

In this sample, this clonotype turned up many times. This sequence joins TRBV20-1 and TRBJ2-7, with a possible D match to TRBD2 (6 bases). Germline V gene lookup returns CDR1 DFQATT and CDR2 SNEGSKA (reference sequence). The CDR3 is 14 amino acids. The V end lost 2 bases, the J end lost 0 bases, and 11 bases lay between the germline ends. CDR3 DNA sequence: TGCAGTGCTAGACGTAGCGGAAGCTCCTACGAGCAGTACTTC. It codes for CSARRSGSSYEQYF.

The chain recombines TRBV12-3 or TRBV12-4 with TRBJ2-1; D might be TRBD2 (7 bases). The CDR3 totals 16 residues. Trimming took off 1 base at V and 2 bases at J, with 12 bases between the two ends. Here the CDR3 reads CASSLGGGGPYNEQFF. CDR3 coding DNA: TGTGCCAGCAGTTTAGGTGGCGGGGGCCCCTACAATGAGCAGTTCTTC.

This clonotype has only a few counts. The gene calls are TRBV29-1 and TRBJ2-3; D tentatively fits TRBD1 or TRBD2 (6 bases each). Germline assignment: CDR1 SQVTM and CDR2 ANQGSEA. V was shortened by 6 bases and J by 3 bases, with 16 bases between the two germline ends. The CDR3 is 14 amino acids. CDR3 coding DNA: TGCAGCGTGACGTCGGGGGCCCGGACAGATACGCAGTATTTT. It yields the protein CSVTSGARTDTQYF.